This T cell receptor (beta chain) comes out of a study of vaccination and CD4 T cells after COVID-19. CDR3 length equals 14 residues. The germline CDR1 and CDR2 sequences are MNHEY and SMNVEV (reference sequence). Trimming took 7 bases from V and 2 from J; bases not matched to a gene: 8. Time point meaning: late sampling 161 to 241 days after vaccination in a few convalescent patients. Sample treatment: roughly 11-day PBMC culture with coronavirus spike peptide pools or control peptides (ViraFEST assay). This clonotype was counted between two and nine times. The antigen is not known. The study sequenced cultured CD4+ T cell DNA using the Oncomine TCR Beta short-read assay. Each CDR3 protein gets one entry after TCRdb re-called the PCR reads with MiXCR. Of 20,000 to 30,000 distinct CDR3 sequences listed, 30% are singletons.

The sequencing here drew on CD4+ T cells from blood, cultured in vitro, taken about 7 months after SARS-CoV-2 vaccination. The chain combines TRBV27 with TRBJ2-7; 7 bases line up with TRBD2. The receptor was isolated from a human donor who had recovered from COVID-19. CDR3 sequence reads: CASMITSETYEQYF. The CDR3, as DNA: TGTGCCAGCATGATCACTAGCGAGACCTACGAGCAGTACTTC.